This T cell receptor (beta chain) emerged from a study of OX40 agonist ivuxolimab in advanced cancers. Study information: In this cohort, patients received ivuxolimab, an agonistic anti-OX40 (CD134) antibody.

Overall study results and limits: Researchers report that CD8+ T cells had, on average, more expanded clones than CD4+. At 0.1 to 3.0 mg/kg, CD4+ and CD8+ blood T cells expanded clonally by week 6.

Regarding this clone: Its specificity is not known.

Looked up from germline, CDR1 is LNHDA and CDR2 is SQIVND (reference sequence). This CDR3 spans 9 amino acids. The germline V and J ends were trimmed by 4 bases and 11 bases, with 3 bases remaining between them. TCRdb's copy holds only in-frame clones and misses some; the assay was immunoSEQ multiplex PCR. The sample contains about 77,000 clones, roughly nine tenths of which appear only once. The sample was CD4+ or CD8+ T cells sorted from blood, taken in a trial of the OX40 agonist ivuxolimab. The source of this sequence is an adult with an advanced solid tumor such as melanoma, head and neck, liver or kidney cancer. The V gene is TRBV19, the J gene TRBJ1-3; D is unresolved. CDR3 DNA sequence: TGTGCCAGTAGTAACCCCATATATTTT. Amino acids: CASSNPIYF.